The source of this T cell receptor (beta chain) is a study of T cell responses to AZD1222 COVID-19 vaccine. The repertoire was sequenced with immunoSEQ multiplex PCR; TCRdb's copy has only in-frame clones and lacks some. The sample records 35,000 to 55,000 clones, 83% being singletons. The CDR3 is 15 residues long. The germline gives CDR1 LNHDA, CDR2 SQIVND (reference sequence). V was shortened by 8 bases and J by 2 bases, with 13 bases between the two germline ends. This chain connects TRBV19 to TRBJ2-6; a weak D match, TRBD2 (6 bases). Sequenced material: peripheral blood, taken on day 0 of AZD1222 vaccination. The sequence was collected from an adult in good health. The CDR3 DNA reads as TGTGCCAGTCTTAACCGGGGGACTGGGGCCAACGTCCTGACTTTC. It yields the protein CASLNRGTGANVLTF.